The present T cell receptor (beta chain) was sequenced within a study of blood T cell repertoires in COVID-19. In the original processing: Amplification of reference gene primers provided the estimated nucleated cell counts. Using immunoSEQ multiplex PCR, the repertoire was profiled, and TCRdb retains in-frame clones only, with some absent. The DNA gave D and trimming, while V, J and clone size come from that table. The sample shows about 84,000 clones, around four fifths of them seen only once. Per the germline V gene, CDR1 is KGHSH and CDR2 is LQKENI. V dropped 6 bases and J dropped 4 bases, with 16 bases sitting between them. The CDR3 covers 15 residues.

Sequenced sample: peripheral blood. This receptor was identified in a man of 80 years or more with active or convalescent COVID-19. J is TRBJ1-3 and V is TRBV18; D is perhaps TRBD1 (6 bases). The CDR3 here is CASSGGRGAGNTIYF. The CDR3 DNA sequence: TGTGCCAGCTCCGGAGGCCGGGGGGCAGGAAACACCATATATTTT.